The sequence of this TCR beta chain was determined in a study of breast tumors, draining lymph nodes, adjacent tissues. Each CDR3 protein is one row after TCRdb ran MiXCR on the multiplex PCR reads. The table lists roughly 100,000 distinct CDR3 sequences, 30% of them singletons. Samples came from axillary lymph nodes draining the breast cancer. This clonotype was picked up many times. The clonotype was recovered from a female donor with breast cancer. Some clones in this sample may be carry-over from other donors' samples. The sample comprised axillary lymph node tissue.

The CDR3 coding sequence is TGTGCCAGCAGCCAAGATGGTTACAATGAGCAGTTCTTC. Translation: CASSQDGYNEQFF. The chain links TRBV4-2 to TRBJ2-1; no clear D gene. The V gene lost 0 bases and the J gene lost 4 bases, with 4 bases spanning the gap. The CDR3 runs to 13 residues. CDR1 is LGHNA, CDR2 YNFKEQ, per germline.